This T cell receptor beta chain comes out of a study of cytomegalovirus exposure and HLA in healthy donors. Study-wide background: The same platform as the 500 to 700 first-cohort repertoires was used for the 120 validation repertoires, a later analysis reported.

The CDR3 consists of 13 residues. The germline CDR1 and CDR2 sequences are SQVTM and ANQGSEA. With 2 bases removed from V and 5 bases from J, the gap between germline ends came to 12 bases. On this clone itself: Its target is unknown.

Study results and caveats: There were over 150 TCR beta chains listed as cytomegalovirus-associated.

The protocol was immunoSEQ multiplex PCR, while the TCRdb copy is restricted to in-frame clones and leaves out a portion. Altogether about 180,000 clones are present, roughly 86% being singletons, with the ten largest covering about 2.5%. The chain combines TRBV29-1 with TRBJ1-1; D is undetermined. The sample taken for sequencing was PBMCs. This clonotype was sampled from a man between 18 and 35 years old in good health and CMV-seropositive. The CDR3 DNA reads TGCAGCGTTGAATTAGCCCGGGATACTGAAGCTTTCTTT. Amino acids: CSVELARDTEAFF.